This TCR beta chain was captured by sequencing in a study of shared clonotypes between healthy human individuals. A split of CD4+ cells into CD45RA+ naive and CD45RA-negative memory subsets was performed. For each subset, genomic DNA was distributed in equal portions over several immunoSEQ plates. The data were produced by immunoSEQ multiplex PCR, yet TCRdb's version contains in-frame clones alone and is incomplete. This table holds about 2.4 million clones, more than 85% found once. The CDR3 runs to 13 residues. Germline CDR1 and CDR2: SEHNR and FQNEAQ (reference sequence). V was clipped by 1 base and J by 7 bases; unmatched bases: 3.

This sequence was found in a young man in good health. Some clones in this sample may be carry-over from other donors' samples. The chain uses TRBV7-9 and TRBJ2-7; TRBD2 matches 8 bases. Material: naive CD4+ T cells from PBMCs. Subset denoted: CD45RA+ positively selected. The CDR3 DNA reads TGTGCCAGCAGCTTAGACCAGCGGGAGGAGCAGTACTTC. The encoded protein is CASSLDQREEQYF.